This TCR beta chain was captured by sequencing in a study of glioma-infiltrating T cells after dendritic cell vaccination. Overall study context: Dendritic cell vaccination trial patients had either newly diagnosed or recurrent glioblastoma. Monocyte-derived dendritic cells, cultured 6 to 8 days with IL-4 and GM-CSF, were pulsed with autologous tumor lysate.

Selection required adequate fresh-frozen tumor tissue plus more than two years' survival data. Sequencing was performed with immunoSEQ multiplex PCR; in TCRdb, only in-frame clones are kept and a portion is missing. The table records around 21,000 clones, 79% of them present only once. V lost 5 bases to trimming and J lost 5 bases; unmatched junction nucleotides: 11. This CDR3 has 15 residues. CDR1 and CDR2 (germline): SGHTA, FQGNSA. J is TRBJ2-7 and V is TRBV7-2; 8 bases line up with TRBD2. Here the sequenced sample was blood, taken before dendritic cell vaccination. The sequence was collected from a human donor with glioblastoma. The DNA for the CDR3 is TGTGCCAGCAGCCGCCGGGGGGGAGGGCCGAACGAGCAGTACTTC. Translated: CASSRRGGGPNEQYF.